A single sample gave rise to the 14 T cell receptor beta chains below, sequenced in a study of OX40 agonist ivuxolimab in advanced cancers. Profiling relied on immunoSEQ multiplex PCR, and the TCRdb table lists in-frame clones only, not all of them. The repertoire holds 77,000 or so clones, with more than 80% as singletons. This specimen was CD4+ or CD8+ T cells sorted from blood, taken in a trial of the OX40 agonist ivuxolimab. The receptors derive from an adult with an advanced solid tumor such as melanoma, head and neck, liver or kidney cancer.

The table lists this clone with a count of one. V is TRBV5-6 and J is TRBJ1-4; no reliable D call. The germline V and J ends were trimmed by 3 bases and 0 bases, with 18 bases remaining between them. Germline values: CDR1 SGHDT, CDR2 YYEEEE. The CDR3 covers 18 residues. For the CDR3, the DNA is TGTGCCAGCAGCTCGCCTCATGCGCCAAATTCAACTAATGAAAAACTGTTTTTT. Amino acid sequence: CASSSPHAPNSTNEKLFF.

V usage is TRBV4-2 and J usage is TRBJ2-5; D unresolved. The CDR3 length is 11 residues. The V and J ends lost 0 bases and 7 bases respectively, with 3 bases between them. In germline, CDR1 is LGHNA, CDR2 YNFKEQ. CDR3 sequence (DNA): TGTGCCAGCAGCCAAGATCGGACCCAGTACTTC. Translated: CASSQDRTQYF.

The chain is built from TRBV27 and TRBJ2-7; 8 nucleotides line up with TRBD1. CDR3 length: 14 residues. V was clipped by 6 bases and J by 1 base; unmatched bases: 5. Germline CDR1 is MNHEY and CDR2 is SMNVEV (reference sequence). The CDR3 protein is CASSRDRGSYEQYF. For the CDR3, the DNA is TGTGCCAGCAGCCGTGACAGGGGTTCCTACGAGCAGTACTTC.

The chain is built from TRBV29-1 and TRBJ2-3; 8 bases fit TRBD2. V shed 3 bases, J shed 6 bases, and the junction held 8 bases outside the gene matches. The CDR3 is 14 amino acids. CDR1 and CDR2 from the germline V gene are SQVTM and ANQGSEA. The CDR3 loop reads CSVESGGGLDTQYF. The CDR3 bases are TGCAGCGTTGAGTCTGGCGGGGGGCTCGATACGCAGTATTTT.

The chain employs TRBV6-5 and TRBJ1-2; 9 nucleotides agree with TRBD1. This CDR3 has 13 amino acids. CDR1 and CDR2 from the germline V gene are MNHEY and SVGAGI. V lost 8 bases to trimming and J lost 3 bases; unmatched junction nucleotides: 4. The CDR3: CASSGQGYYGYTF. The DNA of the CDR3 is TGTGCCAGCTCGGGACAGGGTTACTATGGCTACACCTTC.

The rearrangement uses TRBV5-1 and TRBJ1-4; 8 bases fit TRBD1. CDR1 is SGHRS, CDR2 YFSETQ, per germline. After removal of 2 bases from V and 8 bases from J, the junction contained 8 bases not matched to a gene. The CDR3 consists of 15 residues. This chain's CDR3 is CASSFDGQGWEKLFF. The CDR3 region has the DNA TGCGCCAGCAGCTTTGATGGACAGGGTTGGGAAAAACTGTTTTTT.

The chain joins TRBV6-5 to TRBJ1-1; TRBD1 might be the D (5 bases). The length of the CDR3 is 14 residues. From germline, CDR1 is MNHEY and CDR2 SVGAGI. V shed 0 bases and J shed 9 bases, with 14 bases lying between them. The CDR3 nucleotides are TGTGCCAGCAGTTACTCGAGATCGGGGGGTAAAGCTTTCTTT. As protein: CASSYSRSGGKAFF.

The chain carries TRBV4-1 and TRBJ1-5; possibly TRBD1 for D (6 bases). The CDR3 runs 15 residues. Germline-derived CDR1 and CDR2 are MGHRA and YSYEKL. Trimming took 4 bases from V and 7 from J, leaving 17 bases between them. As DNA, the CDR3 is TGCGCCAGCAGCCCCGACAGGCTCTCAGGGCAGCCCCAGCATTTT. It yields the protein CASSPDRLSGQPQHF.

The V call is TRBV5-5, the J call TRBJ2-7; unclear D gene. The CDR3 contains 14 residues. V was shortened by 1 base and J by 6 bases, with 14 bases between the two germline ends. Germline-derived CDR1 and CDR2 are SGHKS and YYEKEE (reference sequence). CDR3 nucleotide sequence: TGTGCCAGCAGCTTGATTCCTTCGGGTGGCGAGCAGTACTTC. This gives the protein CASSLIPSGGEQYF. The full variable domain, in which reference TRBV5-5 and TRBJ2-7 provide the parts outside the CDR3, is DAGVTQSPTHLIKTRGQQVTLRCSPISGHKSVSWYQQVLGQGPQFIFQYYEKEERGRGNFPDRFSARQFPNYSSELNVNALLLGDSALYLCASSLIPSGGEQYFGPGTRLTVT.

The V call is TRBV10-2, the J call TRBJ1-3; D ambiguous. This CDR3 comprises 14 residues. The V gene lost 7 bases and the J gene lost 1 base, with 11 bases spanning the gap. Germline CDR1 WSHSY, CDR2 SAAADI. CDR3 residues: CASKATASGNTIYF. The DNA of the CDR3 is TGCGCCAGCAAAGCGACCGCATCTGGAAACACCATATATTTT.

This clone was recorded only once. This rearrangement joins TRBV6-7 to TRBJ2-5, with D perhaps TRBD1 (6 bases). TRBV6-7 is identified as an open reading frame with a role that is uncertain. Between the trimmed V and J ends, which lost 6 bases and 5 bases, there was a span of 10 bases. The CDR3 is 12 amino acids. Here the CDR3 DNA reads TGTGCCAGCAGCAGGGGTAGGGAGACCCAGTACTTC. It is translated as CASSRGRETQYF.

The rearrangement links TRBV5-1 to TRBJ2-2, with TRBD2 identical over 11 bases. This CDR3 comprises 18 residues. J was trimmed by 0 bases and V by 0 bases; bases with no gene match: 4. Germline loops: CDR1 SGHRS, CDR2 YFSETQ. The CDR3 loop is CASSLVAGGPTNTGELFF. In nucleotides, the CDR3 is TGCGCCAGCAGCTTGGTAGCGGGAGGGCCCACGAACACCGGGGAGCTGTTTTTT.

J is TRBJ2-7 and V is TRBV18; either TRBD1 or TRBD2 may supply D (5 bases each). Trimming took 6 bases from V and 7 from J, leaving 22 bases between them. The germline CDR1 and CDR2 sequences are KGHSH and LQKENI. The CDR3 is 15 residues long. The CDR3 bases are TGTGCCAGCTCCCTTACCATGGGGACCCAGCAGGAGCAGTACTTC. This translates into CASSLTMGTQQEQYF. The entire variable domain, with the rest obtained from reference TRBV18 and TRBJ2-7, is as follows: NAGVMQNPRHLVRRRGQEARLRCSPMKGHSHVYWYRQLPEEGLKFMVYLQKENIIDESGMPKERFSAEFPKEGPSILRIQQVVRGDSAAYFCASSLTMGTQQEQYFGPGTRLTVT.

The chain is built from TRBV7-9 and TRBJ2-1; possible D gene TRBD1, 6 bases. Trimming took 6 bases from V and 0 from J, leaving 15 bases between them. This CDR3 has 16 amino acids. The germline V gene encodes CDR1 SEHNR and CDR2 FQNEAQ (reference sequence). The chain's CDR3 is CASSHGSGVSYNEQFF. DNA of the CDR3: TGTGCCAGCAGTCACGGCTCAGGGGTCTCCTACAATGAGCAGTTCTTC.